A selection of T cell receptor beta chains follows, all from one sample in a study of T cell repertoires in cytomegalovirus infection. TCRdb independently ran MiXCR on the reads; one entry per CDR3 protein. The sample yields fewer than 300,000 distinct CDR3 sequences, about 23% seen once. The sequencing input was PBMCs. These receptors were collected from a human donor in good health (CMV status not recorded). Some clones in this sample may be carry-over from other donors' samples. Each CDR3 is given with its conserved first and last residue. Fields, in order: V gene, clone size, J gene, D gene, CDR3 DNA, CDR3 protein. A D gene is named only where the DNA matches it firmly. Where a row states a size, it is once, few, many or the class of an expanded clone; other rows omit it.

>TRBV29-1|NA|TRBJ2-7|NA
TGCAGCGTCATGAACTACGAGCAGTACTTC
CSVMNYEQYF
>TRBV5-4|few|TRBJ2-1|NA
TGTGCCAGCAGCACCACTAAGTCGGCCTACAATGAGCAGTTCTTC
CASSTTKSAYNEQFF
>TRBV7-8|many|TRBJ2-7|NA
TGTGCCAGCAGCAGGAACTCCTACGAGCAGTACTTC
CASSRNSYEQYF
>TRBV28|NA|TRBJ1-6|TRBD1
TGTGCCAGCAGCCTGACAGGGGAGAATTCACCCCTCCACTTT
CASSLTGENSPLHF
>TRBV11-2|many|TRBJ1-1|NA
TGTGCCAGCAGCTTAGTTCAGGACACTGAAGCTTTCTTT
CASSLVQDTEAFF
>TRBV6-1|few|TRBJ2-2|NA
TGTGCCAGCAGTTATACAGTTATTACCGGGGAGCTGTTTTTT
CASSYTVITGELFF
>TRBV4-3|NA|TRBJ1-1|NA
TGCGCCAGCAGCCGGACAGATTTTGGCACTGAAGCTTTCTTT
CASSRTDFGTEAFF
>TRBV7-2|NA|TRBJ2-7|TRBD1
TGTGCCAGCAGCTTAGAGGGGACAGGGGCCGCATTGCAGTACTTC
CASSLEGTGAALQYF
>TRBV7-9|NA|TRBJ1-5|NA
TGTGCCAGCAGCGCACCTTCAAATCAGCCCCAGCATTTT
CASSAPSNQPQHF
>TRBV20-1|NA|TRBJ1-2|NA
TGCAGTGCTAGAGAGGGGCCGGGAGAAGGCTATGGCTACACCTTC
CSAREGPGEGYGYTF
>TRBV28|NA|TRBJ1-2|TRBD1
TGTGCCAGCAGAACACCGGGACAGGGTCCCTATGGCTACACCTTC
CASRTPGQGPYGYTF
>TRBV6-1|few|TRBJ2-2|NA
TGTGCCAGCAGTGAAGGGCGGGCCCCCGGGGAGCTGTTTTTT
CASSEGRAPGELFF
>TRBV7-9|NA|TRBJ1-2|NA
TGTGCCAGCAGCTTTCCACTCCTCGCGGGGGGCTACACCTTC
CASSFPLLAGGYTF
>TRBV7-2|NA|TRBJ2-7|TRBD1
TGTGCCAGCAGCTTAGTCGGGACAGGGGATGGCGAGCAGTACTTC
CASSLVGTGDGEQYF
>TRBV6-1|NA|TRBJ2-4|NA
TGTGCCAGCAGTTACGCCGGGTTGGGCATTCAGTACTTC
CASSYAGLGIQYF
>TRBV7-9|many|TRBJ2-6|TRBD1
TGTGCCAGCAGCCTATATCAACAGGGGGCCTCCGTCCTGACTTTC
CASSLYQQGASVLTF
>TRBV12-3/TRBV12-4|many|TRBJ1-1|NA
TGTGCCAGCAGTTTTTGGGGCAGGCTGAACACTGAAGCTTTCTTT
CASSFWGRLNTEAFF
>TRBV7-2|many|TRBJ1-2|NA
TGTGCCAGCAGCCCCCGGGACCCTAGGGATGGCTACACCTTC
CASSPRDPRDGYTF
>TRBV29-1|NA|TRBJ1-4|NA
TGCAGCGTACACCCCCCGGGGGAAAAACTGTTTTTT
CSVHPPGEKLFF
>TRBV20-1|few|TRBJ1-2|NA
TGCAGTGCTAGAGATCTCGGGGGGAACTATGGCTACACCTTC
CSARDLGGNYGYTF
>TRBV20-1|once|TRBJ2-3|TRBD2
TGCAGTGCTTGGCTAGCGGTTAGCACAGATACGCAGTATTTT
CSAWLAVSTDTQYF
>TRBV28|few|TRBJ2-7|NA
TGTGCCACCCAACTTGGTGCGTCCTACGAGCAGTACTTC
CATQLGASYEQYF
>TRBV9|NA|TRBJ2-1|NA
TGTGCCAGCAGCGTTGGGTCCCATCCCCTGTACAATGAGCAGTTCTTC
CASSVGSHPLYNEQFF
>TRBV7-3|NA|TRBJ2-2|TRBD1
TGTGCCAGCAGCTCTCGACAGGGATACACCGGGGAGCTGTTTTTT
CASSSRQGYTGELFF
>TRBV7-2|many|TRBJ2-5|NA
TGTGCCAGCAGCTTCGACAGGAGGGAGACCCAGTACTTC
CASSFDRRETQYF
>TRBV28|few|TRBJ2-2|TRBD2
TGTGCCAGCTTAGCGGGGGGACAACTCACCGGGGAGCTGTTTTTT
CASLAGGQLTGELFF
>TRBV10-3|NA|TRBJ2-5|NA
TGTGCCATCAGTGAGTCCGGGGGGCGCGAGACCCAGTACTTC
CAISESGGRETQYF
>TRBV25-1|NA|TRBJ2-6|NA
TGTGCCAGCAGTGAATTCGATTACAGGGCGACGGGCCTGGCTGGGGCCAACGTCCTGACTTTC
CASSEFDYRATGLAGANVLTF